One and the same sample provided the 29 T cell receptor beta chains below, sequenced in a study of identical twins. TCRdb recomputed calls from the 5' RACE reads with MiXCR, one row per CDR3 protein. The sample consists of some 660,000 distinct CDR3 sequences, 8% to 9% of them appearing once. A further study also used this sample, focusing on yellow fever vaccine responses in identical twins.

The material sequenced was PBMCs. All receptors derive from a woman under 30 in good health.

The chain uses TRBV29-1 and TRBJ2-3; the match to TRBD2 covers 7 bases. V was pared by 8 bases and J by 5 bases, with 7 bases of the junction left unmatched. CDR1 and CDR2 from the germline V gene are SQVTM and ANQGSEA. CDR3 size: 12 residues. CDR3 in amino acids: CSPWGEGDTQYF. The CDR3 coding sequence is TGCAGCCCCTGGGGGGAGGGAGATACGCAGTATTTT.

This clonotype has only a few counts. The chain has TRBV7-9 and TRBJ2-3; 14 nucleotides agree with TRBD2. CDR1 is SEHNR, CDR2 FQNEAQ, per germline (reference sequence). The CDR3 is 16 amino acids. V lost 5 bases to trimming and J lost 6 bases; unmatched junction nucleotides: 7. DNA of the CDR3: TGTGCCAGCAGCCCCGGACTAGCGGGGGGAAAGGATACGCAGTATTTT. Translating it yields CASSPGLAGGKDTQYF.

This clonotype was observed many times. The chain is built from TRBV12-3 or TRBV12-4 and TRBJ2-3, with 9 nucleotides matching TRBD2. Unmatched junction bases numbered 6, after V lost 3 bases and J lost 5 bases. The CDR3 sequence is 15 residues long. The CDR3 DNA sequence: TGTGCCAGCAGTTTTCTAGCGGGGATGATAGATACGCAGTATTTT. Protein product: CASSFLAGMIDTQYF.

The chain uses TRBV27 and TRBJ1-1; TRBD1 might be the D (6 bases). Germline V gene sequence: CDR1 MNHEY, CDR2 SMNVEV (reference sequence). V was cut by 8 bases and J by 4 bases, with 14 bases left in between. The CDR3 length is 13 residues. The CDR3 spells CASRSGGRTEAFF. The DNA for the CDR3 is TGTGCCAGCCGGTCGGGGGGCCGCACTGAAGCTTTCTTT.

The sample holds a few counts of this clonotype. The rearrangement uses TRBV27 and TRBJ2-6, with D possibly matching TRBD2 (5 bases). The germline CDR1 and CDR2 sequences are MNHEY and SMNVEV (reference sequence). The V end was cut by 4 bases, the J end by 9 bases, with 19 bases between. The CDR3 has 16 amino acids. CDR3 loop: CASSSPPGSLYNVLTF. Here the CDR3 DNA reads TGTGCCAGCAGTTCCCCGCCGGGGTCGTTGTACAACGTCCTGACTTTC.

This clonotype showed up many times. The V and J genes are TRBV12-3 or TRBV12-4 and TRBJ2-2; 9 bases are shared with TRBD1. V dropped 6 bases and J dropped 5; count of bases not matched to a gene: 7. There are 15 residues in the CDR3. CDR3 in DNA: TGTGCCAGCAGCACCGGGACAGGGCGGACCGGGGAGCTGTTTTTT. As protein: CASSTGTGRTGELFF.

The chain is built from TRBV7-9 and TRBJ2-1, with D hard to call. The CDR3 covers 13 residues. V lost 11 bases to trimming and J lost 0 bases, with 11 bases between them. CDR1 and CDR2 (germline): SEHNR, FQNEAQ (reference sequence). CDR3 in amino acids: CAGRTSSYNEQFF. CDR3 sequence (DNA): TGTGCCGGGCGGACGAGCTCCTACAATGAGCAGTTCTTC.

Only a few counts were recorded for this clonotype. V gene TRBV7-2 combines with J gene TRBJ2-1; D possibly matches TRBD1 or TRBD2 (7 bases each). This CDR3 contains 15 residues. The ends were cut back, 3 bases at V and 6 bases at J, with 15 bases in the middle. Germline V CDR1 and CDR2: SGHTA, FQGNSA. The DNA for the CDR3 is TGTGCCAGCAGCTTTCAGGGGGGGATAGGCAATGAGCAGTTCTTC. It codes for CASSFQGGIGNEQFF.

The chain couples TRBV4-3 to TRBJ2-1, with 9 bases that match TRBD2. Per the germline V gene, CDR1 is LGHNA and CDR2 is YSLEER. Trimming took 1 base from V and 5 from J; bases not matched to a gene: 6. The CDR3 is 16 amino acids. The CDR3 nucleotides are TGCGCCAGCAGCCAAGGGGCCGCGGGAGGGCACAATGAGCAGTTCTTC. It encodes CASSQGAAGGHNEQFF.

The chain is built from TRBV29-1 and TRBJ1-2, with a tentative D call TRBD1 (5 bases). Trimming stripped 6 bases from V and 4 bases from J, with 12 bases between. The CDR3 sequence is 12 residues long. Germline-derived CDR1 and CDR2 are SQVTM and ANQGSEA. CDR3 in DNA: TGCAGCGTCGGCTCGGGGGGCTATGGCTACACCTTC. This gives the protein CSVGSGGYGYTF.

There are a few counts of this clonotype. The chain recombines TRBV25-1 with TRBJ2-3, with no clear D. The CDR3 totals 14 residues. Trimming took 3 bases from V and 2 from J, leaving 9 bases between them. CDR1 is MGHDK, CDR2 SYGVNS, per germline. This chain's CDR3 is CASSDGLFTDTQYF. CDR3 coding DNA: TGTGCCAGCAGTGATGGCCTTTTCACAGATACGCAGTATTTT.

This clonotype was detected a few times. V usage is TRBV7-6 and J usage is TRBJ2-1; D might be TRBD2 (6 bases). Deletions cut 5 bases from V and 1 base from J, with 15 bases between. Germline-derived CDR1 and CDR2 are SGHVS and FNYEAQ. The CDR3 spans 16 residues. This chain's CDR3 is CASSHPRDSSYNEQFF. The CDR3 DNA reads TGTGCCAGCAGCCATCCCCGGGACTCATCCTACAATGAGCAGTTCTTC.

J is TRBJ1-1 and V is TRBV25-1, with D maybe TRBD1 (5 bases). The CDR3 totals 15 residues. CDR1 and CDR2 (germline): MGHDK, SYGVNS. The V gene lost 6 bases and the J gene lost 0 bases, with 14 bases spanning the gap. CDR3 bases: TGTGCCAGCAGGGGTTTAGGGGCTTTGAACACTGAAGCTTTCTTT. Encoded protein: CASRGLGALNTEAFF.

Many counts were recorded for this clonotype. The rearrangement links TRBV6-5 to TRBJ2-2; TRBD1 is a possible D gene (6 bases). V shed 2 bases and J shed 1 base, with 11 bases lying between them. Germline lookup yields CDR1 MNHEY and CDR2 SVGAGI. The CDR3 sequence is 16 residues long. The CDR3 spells CASSYNPTGNTGELFF. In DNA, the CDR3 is TGTGCCAGCAGTTACAACCCGACAGGGAACACCGGGGAGCTGTTTTTT.

The chain's CDR3 is CASSLVRGVVYEQYF. In DNA, the CDR3 is TGTGCCAGCAGCTTAGTTCGGGGGGTTGTCTACGAGCAGTACTTC. The chain is built from TRBV11-2 and TRBJ2-7; 7 positions agree with TRBD2. The CDR3 length is 15 residues. Germline-derived CDR1 and CDR2 are SGHAT and FQNNGV. Losses at the gene ends were 1 base for V and 3 bases for J; bases not matched to a gene: 6.

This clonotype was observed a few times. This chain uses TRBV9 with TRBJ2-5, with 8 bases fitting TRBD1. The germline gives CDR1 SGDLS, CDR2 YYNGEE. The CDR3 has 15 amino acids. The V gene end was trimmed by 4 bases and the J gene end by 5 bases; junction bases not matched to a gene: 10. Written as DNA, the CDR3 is TGTGCCAGCAGCCCATCCGGGACAGGCGGGGAGACCCAGTACTTC. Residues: CASSPSGTGGETQYF.

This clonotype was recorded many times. This CDR3 reads CASSQVRQSYEQYF. DNA of the CDR3: TGCGCCAGCAGCCAAGTCAGACAGTCCTACGAGCAGTACTTC. The chain combines TRBV4-1 with TRBJ2-7; tentative D call: TRBD1 (5 bases). Germline-derived CDR1 and CDR2 are MGHRA and YSYEKL. The CDR3 spans 14 residues. V lost 1 base and J lost 1, with 8 bases in between.

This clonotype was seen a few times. The CDR3 region is CASRPGSLYQPQHF. The CDR3 DNA sequence: TGTGCCAGCAGACCCGGGTCCCTTTATCAGCCCCAGCATTTT. This chain connects TRBV27 to TRBJ1-5; D call uncertain. The CDR3 has 14 amino acids. Trimming removed 6 bases from V and 5 bases from J, with 14 bases in between. Germline CDR1 MNHEY, CDR2 SMNVEV (reference sequence).

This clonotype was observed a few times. CDR3 residues: CASSLTQGETQYF. CDR3 bases: TGTGCCAGCAGCTTAACTCAAGGGGAGACCCAGTACTTC. The chain couples TRBV7-9 to TRBJ2-5; D gene unclear. V was clipped by 2 bases and J by 5 bases, with 9 bases between them. This CDR3 region has 13 residues. The germline CDR1 and CDR2 sequences are SEHNR and FQNEAQ (reference sequence).

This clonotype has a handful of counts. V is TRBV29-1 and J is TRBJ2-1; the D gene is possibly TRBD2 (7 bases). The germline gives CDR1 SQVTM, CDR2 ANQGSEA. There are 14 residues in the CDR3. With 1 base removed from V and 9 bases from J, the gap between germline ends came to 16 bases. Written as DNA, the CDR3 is TGCAGCGTTGAAGGGAAAAGGGGGGGAAGTGAGCAGTTCTTC. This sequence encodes CSVEGKRGGSEQFF.

The CDR3 DNA sequence: TGCAGTGCCAGCGGTTTTGGTGCTAGCTCCTACGAGCAGTACTTC. Encoded protein: CSASGFGASSYEQYF. This chain connects TRBV20-1 to TRBJ2-7; possibly TRBD2 for D (5 bases). CDR3 length: 15 residues. In germline, CDR1 is DFQATT, CDR2 SNEGSKA (reference sequence). Trimming cost V 6 bases and J 0 bases, with 18 bases left between them.

The CDR3 sequence: CASKEGAGEQFF. The CDR3 DNA reads TGTGCCAGCAAGGAAGGGGCCGGTGAGCAGTTCTTC. The chain links TRBV2 to TRBJ2-1; weak D call: TRBD1 (5 bases). Between the trimmed V and J ends, which lost 7 bases and 9 bases, there was a span of 13 bases. Germline CDR1 SNHLY, CDR2 FYNNEI. This CDR3 is 12 amino acids long. The whole variable domain, remainder taken from reference TRBV2 and TRBJ2-1, is EPEVTQTPSHQVTQMGQEVILRCVPISNHLYFYWYRQILGQKVEFLVSFYNNEISEKSEIFDDQFSVERPDGSNFTLKIRSTKLEDSAMYFCASKEGAGEQFFGPGTRLTVL.

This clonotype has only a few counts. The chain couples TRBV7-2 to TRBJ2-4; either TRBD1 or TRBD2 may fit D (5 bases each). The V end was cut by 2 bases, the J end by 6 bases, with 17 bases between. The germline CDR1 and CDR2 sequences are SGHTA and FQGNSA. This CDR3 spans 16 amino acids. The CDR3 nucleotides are TGTGCCAGCAGCTTAAGGCGCGCTTCAGGGAGAAACATTCAGTACTTC. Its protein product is CASSLRRASGRNIQYF.

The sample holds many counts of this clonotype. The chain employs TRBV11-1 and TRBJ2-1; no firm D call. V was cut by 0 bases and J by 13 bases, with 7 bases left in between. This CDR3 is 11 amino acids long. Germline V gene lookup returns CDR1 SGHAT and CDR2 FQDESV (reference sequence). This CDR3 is CASSLAGVQFF. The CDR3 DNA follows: TGTGCCAGCAGCTTAGCGGGCGTACAGTTCTTC.

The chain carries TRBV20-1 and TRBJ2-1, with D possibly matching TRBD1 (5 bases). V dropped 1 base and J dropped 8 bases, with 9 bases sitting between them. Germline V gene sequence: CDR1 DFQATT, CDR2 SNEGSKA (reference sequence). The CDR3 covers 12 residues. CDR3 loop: CSARVWGHEQFF. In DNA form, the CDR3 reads TGCAGTGCTAGAGTATGGGGCCATGAGCAGTTCTTC.

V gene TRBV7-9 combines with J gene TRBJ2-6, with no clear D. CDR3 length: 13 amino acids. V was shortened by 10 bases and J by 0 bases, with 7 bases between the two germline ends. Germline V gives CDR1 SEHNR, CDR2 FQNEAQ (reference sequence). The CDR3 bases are TGTGCCATTAGGAGCTCTGGGGCCAACGTCCTGACTTTC. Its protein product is CAIRSSGANVLTF.

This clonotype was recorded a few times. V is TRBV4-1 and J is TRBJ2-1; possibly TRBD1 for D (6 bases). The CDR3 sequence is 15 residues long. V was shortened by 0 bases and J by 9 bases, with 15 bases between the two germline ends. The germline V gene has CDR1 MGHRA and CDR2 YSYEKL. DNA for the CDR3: TGCGCCAGCAGCCAAGATACAGGGAAGAAGGGTGAGCAGTTCTTC. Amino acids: CASSQDTGKKGEQFF.

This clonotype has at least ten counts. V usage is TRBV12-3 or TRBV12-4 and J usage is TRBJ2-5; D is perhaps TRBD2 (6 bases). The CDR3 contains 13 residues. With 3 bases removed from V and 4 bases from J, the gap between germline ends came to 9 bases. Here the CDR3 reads CASSLTGRETQYF. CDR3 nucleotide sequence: TGTGCCAGCAGTTTGACCGGGAGAGAGACCCAGTACTTC.

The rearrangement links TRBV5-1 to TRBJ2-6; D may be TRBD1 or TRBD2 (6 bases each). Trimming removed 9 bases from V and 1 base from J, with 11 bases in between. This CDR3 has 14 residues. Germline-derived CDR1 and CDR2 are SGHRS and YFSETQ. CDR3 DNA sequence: TGCGCCACAAAGGGGGGTTCTGGGGCCAACGTCCTGACTTTC. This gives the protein CATKGGSGANVLTF.